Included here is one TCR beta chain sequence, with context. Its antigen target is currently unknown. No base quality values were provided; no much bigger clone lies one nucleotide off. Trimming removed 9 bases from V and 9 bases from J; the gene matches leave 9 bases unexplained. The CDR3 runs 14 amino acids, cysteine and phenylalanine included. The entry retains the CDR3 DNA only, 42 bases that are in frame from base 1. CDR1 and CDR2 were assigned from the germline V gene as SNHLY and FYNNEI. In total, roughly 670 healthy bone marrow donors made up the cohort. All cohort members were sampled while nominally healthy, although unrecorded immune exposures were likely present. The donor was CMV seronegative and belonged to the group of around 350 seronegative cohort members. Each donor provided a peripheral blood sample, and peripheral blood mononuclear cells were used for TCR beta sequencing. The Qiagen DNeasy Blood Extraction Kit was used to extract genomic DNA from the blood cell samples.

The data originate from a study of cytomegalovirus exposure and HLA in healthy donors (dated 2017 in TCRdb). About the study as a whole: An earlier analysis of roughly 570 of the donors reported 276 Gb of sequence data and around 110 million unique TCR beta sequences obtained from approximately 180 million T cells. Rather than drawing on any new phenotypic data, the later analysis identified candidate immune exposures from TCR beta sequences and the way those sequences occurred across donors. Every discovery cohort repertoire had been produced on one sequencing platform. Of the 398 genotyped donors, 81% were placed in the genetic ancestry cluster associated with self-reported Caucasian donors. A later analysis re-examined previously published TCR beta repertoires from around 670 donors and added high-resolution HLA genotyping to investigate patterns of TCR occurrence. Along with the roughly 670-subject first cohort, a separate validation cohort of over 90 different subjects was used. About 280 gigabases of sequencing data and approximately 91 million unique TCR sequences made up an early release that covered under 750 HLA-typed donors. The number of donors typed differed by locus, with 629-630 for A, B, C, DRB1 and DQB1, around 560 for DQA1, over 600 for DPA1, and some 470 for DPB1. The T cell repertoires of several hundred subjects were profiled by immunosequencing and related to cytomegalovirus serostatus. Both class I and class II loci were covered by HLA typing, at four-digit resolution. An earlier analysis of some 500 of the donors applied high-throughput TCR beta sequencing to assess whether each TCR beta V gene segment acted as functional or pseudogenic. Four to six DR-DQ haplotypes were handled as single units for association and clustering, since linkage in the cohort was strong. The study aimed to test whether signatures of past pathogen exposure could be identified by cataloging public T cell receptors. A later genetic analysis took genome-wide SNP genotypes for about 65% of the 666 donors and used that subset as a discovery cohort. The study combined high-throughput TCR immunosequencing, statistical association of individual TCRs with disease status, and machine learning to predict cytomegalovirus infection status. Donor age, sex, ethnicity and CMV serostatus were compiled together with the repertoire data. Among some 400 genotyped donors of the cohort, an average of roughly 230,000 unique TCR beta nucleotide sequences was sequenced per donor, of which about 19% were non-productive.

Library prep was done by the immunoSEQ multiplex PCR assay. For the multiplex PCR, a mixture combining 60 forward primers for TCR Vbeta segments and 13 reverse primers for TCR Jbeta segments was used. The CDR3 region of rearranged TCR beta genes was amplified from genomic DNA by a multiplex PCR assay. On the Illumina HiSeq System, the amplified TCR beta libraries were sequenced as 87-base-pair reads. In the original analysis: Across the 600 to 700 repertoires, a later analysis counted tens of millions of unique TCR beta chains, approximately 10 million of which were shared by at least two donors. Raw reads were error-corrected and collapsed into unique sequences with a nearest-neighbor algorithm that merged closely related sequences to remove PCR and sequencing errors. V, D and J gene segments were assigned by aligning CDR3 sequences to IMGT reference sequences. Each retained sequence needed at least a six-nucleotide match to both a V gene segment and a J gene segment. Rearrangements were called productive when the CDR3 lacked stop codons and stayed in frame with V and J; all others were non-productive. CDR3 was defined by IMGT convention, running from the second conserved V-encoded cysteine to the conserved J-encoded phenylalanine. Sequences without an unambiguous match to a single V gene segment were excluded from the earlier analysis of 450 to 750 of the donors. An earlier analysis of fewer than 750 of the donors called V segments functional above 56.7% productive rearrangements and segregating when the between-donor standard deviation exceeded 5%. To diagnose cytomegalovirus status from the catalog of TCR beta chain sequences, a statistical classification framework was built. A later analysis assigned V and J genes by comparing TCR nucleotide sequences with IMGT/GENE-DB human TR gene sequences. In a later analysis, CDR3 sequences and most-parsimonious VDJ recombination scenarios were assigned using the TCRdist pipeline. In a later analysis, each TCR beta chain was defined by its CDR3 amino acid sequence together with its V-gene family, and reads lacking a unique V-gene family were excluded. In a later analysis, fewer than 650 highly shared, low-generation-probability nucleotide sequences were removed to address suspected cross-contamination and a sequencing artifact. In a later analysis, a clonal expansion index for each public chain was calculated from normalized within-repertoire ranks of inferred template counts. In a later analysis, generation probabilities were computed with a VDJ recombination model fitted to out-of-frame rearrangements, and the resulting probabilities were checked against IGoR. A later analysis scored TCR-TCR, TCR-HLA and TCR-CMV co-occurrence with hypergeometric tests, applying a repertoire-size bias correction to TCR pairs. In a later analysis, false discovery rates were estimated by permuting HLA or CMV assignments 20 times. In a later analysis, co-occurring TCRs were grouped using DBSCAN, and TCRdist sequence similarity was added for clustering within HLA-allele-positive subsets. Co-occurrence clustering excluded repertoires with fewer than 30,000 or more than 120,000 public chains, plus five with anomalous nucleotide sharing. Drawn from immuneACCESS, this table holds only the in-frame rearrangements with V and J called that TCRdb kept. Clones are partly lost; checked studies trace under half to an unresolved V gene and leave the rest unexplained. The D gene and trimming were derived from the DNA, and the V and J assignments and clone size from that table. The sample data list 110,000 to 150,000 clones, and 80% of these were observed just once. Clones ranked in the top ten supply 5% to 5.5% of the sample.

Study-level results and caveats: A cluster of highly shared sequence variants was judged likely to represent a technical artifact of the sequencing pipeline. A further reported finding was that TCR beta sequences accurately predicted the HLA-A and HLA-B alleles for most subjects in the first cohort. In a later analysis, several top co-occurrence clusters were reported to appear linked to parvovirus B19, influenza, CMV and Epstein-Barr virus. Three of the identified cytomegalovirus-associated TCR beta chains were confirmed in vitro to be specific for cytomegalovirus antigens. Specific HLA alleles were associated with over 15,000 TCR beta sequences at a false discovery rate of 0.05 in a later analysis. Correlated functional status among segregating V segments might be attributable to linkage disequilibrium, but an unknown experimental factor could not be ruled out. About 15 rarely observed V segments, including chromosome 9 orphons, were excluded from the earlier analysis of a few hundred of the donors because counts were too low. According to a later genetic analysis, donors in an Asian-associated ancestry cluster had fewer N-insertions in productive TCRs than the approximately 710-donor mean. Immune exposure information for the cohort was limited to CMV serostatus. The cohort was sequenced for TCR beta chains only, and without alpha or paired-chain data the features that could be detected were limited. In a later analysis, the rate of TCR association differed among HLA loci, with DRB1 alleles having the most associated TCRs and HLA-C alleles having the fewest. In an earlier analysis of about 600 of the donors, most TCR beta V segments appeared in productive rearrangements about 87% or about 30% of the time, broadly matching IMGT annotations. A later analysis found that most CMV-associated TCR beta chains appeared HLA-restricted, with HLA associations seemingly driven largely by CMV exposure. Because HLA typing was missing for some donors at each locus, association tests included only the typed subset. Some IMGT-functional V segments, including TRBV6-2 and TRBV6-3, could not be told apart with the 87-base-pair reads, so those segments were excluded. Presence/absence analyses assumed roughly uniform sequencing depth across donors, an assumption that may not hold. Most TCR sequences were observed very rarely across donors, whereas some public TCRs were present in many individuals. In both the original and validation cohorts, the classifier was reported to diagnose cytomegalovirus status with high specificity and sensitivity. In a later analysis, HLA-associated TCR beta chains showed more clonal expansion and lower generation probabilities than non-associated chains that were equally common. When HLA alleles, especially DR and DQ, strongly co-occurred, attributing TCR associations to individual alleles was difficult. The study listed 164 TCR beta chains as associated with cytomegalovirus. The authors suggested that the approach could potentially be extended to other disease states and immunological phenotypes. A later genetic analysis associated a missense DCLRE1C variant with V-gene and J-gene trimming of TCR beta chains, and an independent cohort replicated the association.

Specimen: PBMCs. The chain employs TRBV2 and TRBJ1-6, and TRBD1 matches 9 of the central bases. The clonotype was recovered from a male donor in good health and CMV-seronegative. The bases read TGTGCCAGTGGGAGGGGGACAGGGAGTTCACCCCTCCACTTT. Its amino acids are CASGRGTGSSPLHF.